This TCR beta chain was observed in a study of T cell repertoires in cytomegalovirus infection. MiXCR, run by TCRdb on the reads, gives a single entry per CDR3 protein. Of 8,000 or so distinct CDR3 sequences in the sample, approximately 49% were seen once. Trimming left V 4 bases short and J 16 bases short, with 17 bases between. CDR1 is SGHTA and CDR2 is FQGNSA in the germline V gene. This CDR3 comprises 12 residues. At least ten counts were recorded for this clonotype. Its cognate antigen is unknown. Material: PBMCs, sequenced either directly or after in vitro stimulation (not recorded which). V and J are TRBV7-2 and TRBJ2-1; possible D gene TRBD2, 5 bases. This receptor was identified in a human donor in good health (CMV status not recorded). Some clones in this sample may be carry-over from other donors' samples. For the CDR3, the DNA is TGTGCCAGCAGCTCCCTTCTGGGAGTCGGTTTCTTC. Amino acid sequence: CASSSLLGVGFF.